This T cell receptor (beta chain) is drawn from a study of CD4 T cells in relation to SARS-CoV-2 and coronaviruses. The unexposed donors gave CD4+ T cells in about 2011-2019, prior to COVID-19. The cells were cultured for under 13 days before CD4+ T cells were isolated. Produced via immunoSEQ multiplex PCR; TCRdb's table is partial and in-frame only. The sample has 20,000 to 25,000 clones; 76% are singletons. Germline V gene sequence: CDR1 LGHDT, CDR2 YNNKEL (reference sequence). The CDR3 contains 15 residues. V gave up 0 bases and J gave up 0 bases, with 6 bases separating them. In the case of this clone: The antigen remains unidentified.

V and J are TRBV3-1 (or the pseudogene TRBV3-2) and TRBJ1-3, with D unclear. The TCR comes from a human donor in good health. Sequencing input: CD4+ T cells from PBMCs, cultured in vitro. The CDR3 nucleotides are TGTGCCAGCAGCCAAGATTTCGCCTCTGGAAACACCATATATTTT. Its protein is CASSQDFASGNTIYF.